Listed below are T cell receptor beta chains from one sample, sequenced in a study of blood T cells in healthy people across ages. MiXCR, run by TCRdb on the 5' RACE reads, gives a single entry per CDR3 protein. The sample contains around 600,000 distinct CDR3 sequences, 45% to 55% of which appear only once. Input material: blood. These receptors all come from a man older than 75 in good health. CDR3s include the opening cysteine and the closing phenylalanine or tryptophan. The order of the fields is clone size, D gene, V gene, CDR3 length, J gene, CDR3 protein, CDR3 DNA. A D gene is named only where the DNA matches it firmly. The size entry is marked missing in some rows and otherwise reads once, few, many or a size class.

once	-	TRBV30	14	TRBJ2-5	CAWGTLGSQETQYF	TGTGCCTGGGGCACCCTGGGTTCCCAAGAGACCCAGTACTTC
-	-	TRBV20-1	14	TRBJ2-7	CSALLGPLNYEQYF	TGCAGTGCTCTTCTGGGCCCCCTTAACTACGAGCAGTACTTC
few	TRBD2	TRBV28	16	TRBJ2-1	CASSPTSGGLYNEQFF	TGTGCCAGCAGCCCCACTAGCGGGGGACTGTACAATGAGCAGTTCTTC
-	-	TRBV10-3	12	TRBJ1-4	CAIKGLNEKLFF	TGTGCCATCAAGGGGTTAAATGAAAAACTGTTTTTT
-	-	TRBV13	14	TRBJ2-1	CASRTGTLNNEQFF	TGTGCCAGCCGTACAGGGACCCTGAACAATGAGCAGTTCTTC
once	-	TRBV7-9	12	TRBJ2-7	CASSPILEEQYF	TGTGCCAGCAGCCCTATCCTAGAGGAGCAGTACTTC
few	-	TRBV12-3/TRBV12-4	13	TRBJ1-2	CASSFQGSYGYTF	TGTGCCAGCAGTTTCCAGGGAAGCTATGGCTACACCTTC
few	-	TRBV20-1	13	TRBJ2-7	CSASHRAGYEQYF	TGCAGTGCTAGTCACCGGGCCGGCTACGAGCAGTACTTC
-	-	TRBV29-1	13	TRBJ2-2	CSVGFPNTGELFF	TGCAGCGTTGGTTTCCCAAACACCGGGGAGCTGTTTTTT
-	TRBD1	TRBV4-1	17	TRBJ1-6	CASSQVASGTGGSPLHF	TGCGCCAGCAGCCAAGTTGCGTCCGGGACAGGGGGATCACCCCTCCACTTT
-	-	TRBV12-3/TRBV12-4	17	TRBJ1-1	CASSLKKIRGPDTEAFF	TGTGCCAGCAGTCTAAAGAAAATCCGGGGCCCAGACACTGAAGCTTTCTTT
many	-	TRBV6-5	14	TRBJ1-2	CASRYRDTISGYTF	TGTGCCAGCAGGTACCGGGACACCATATCGGGCTACACCTTC
-	TRBD1	TRBV12-3/TRBV12-4	13	TRBJ2-7	CASILEQGFEQYF	TGTGCCAGCATTTTAGAACAGGGGTTCGAGCAGTACTTC
-	TRBD2	TRBV20-1	14	TRBJ2-1	CSARKREGINEQFF	TGCAGTGCTAGAAAGCGGGAGGGGATTAATGAGCAGTTCTTC
-	-	TRBV20-1	13	TRBJ2-7	CSARVGRSDEQYF	TGCAGTGCTAGGGTCGGGCGGTCTGACGAGCAGTACTTC
once	-	TRBV13	14	TRBJ2-7	CASSVAGAPHEQYF	TGTGCCAGCAGTGTGGCCGGGGCGCCCCACGAGCAGTACTTC
few	-	TRBV7-9	14	TRBJ2-1	CASSLALAWHEQFF	TGTGCCAGCAGCTTAGCCCTAGCTTGGCATGAGCAGTTCTTC
-	-	TRBV10-3	14	TRBJ2-7	CAISVEGVGYEQYF	TGTGCCATCAGTGTCGAGGGAGTGGGTTACGAGCAGTACTTC
-	TRBD1	TRBV7-6	14	TRBJ2-7	CASSRGTGAYEQYF	TGTGCCAGCAGCCGAGGGACAGGAGCCTACGAGCAGTACTTC
few	-	TRBV10-3	14	TRBJ1-5	CAISSGVDDQPQHF	TGTGCCATCAGTTCGGGAGTGGACGATCAGCCCCAGCATTTT